This T cell receptor (beta chain) was captured by sequencing in a study of post-analysis software for immune sequencing data. Trimming at V came to 6 bases and at J to 0 bases, leaving 10 bases not matched to a gene. This CDR3 comprises 15 residues. Germline V CDR1 and CDR2: SQVTM, ANQGSEA. This clonotype was counted between two and nine times. Its antigen is not identified. Study-level results: TRBV5-6, TRBV5-1 and TRBV20-1 were among roughly five TRBV segments more frequent in patients than controls.

TCR beta cDNA libraries included unique molecular identifiers. One entry per CDR3 protein, called by TCRdb with MiXCR from the PCR reads. The table shows approximately 690,000 distinct CDR3 sequences, with 55% to 70% occurring only once. The chain links TRBV29-1 to TRBJ1-1; TRBD1 matches 7 bases. The sequenced material came from blood. The receptor's source is a girl aged 2 to 9 with multiple sclerosis. In DNA, the CDR3 is TGCAGCGTGATAGGGCAGGGGGTGATGAACACTGAAGCTTTCTTT. It codes for CSVIGQGVMNTEAFF.